These 24 T cell receptor beta chains were all obtained from the same sample, sequenced in a study of tumor and adjacent non-tumor tissue in lung cancer. RNA was extracted from bulk tissue without any cell sorting. The library came from three nested PCR rounds adapted from ARM-PCR protocols. TCRdb itself ran the multiplex PCR reads through MiXCR, one entry per CDR3 protein. The repertoire holds roughly 220,000 distinct CDR3 sequences, less than 80% seen once, with 20% to 25% in the top ten. Sample: lung tumor tissue. The receptor source for this set is a man between 60 and 75 years old with non-small cell lung cancer.

Notes on this clonotype: One end of the junction is discordant with germline, which a read error may explain. J is TRBJ1-1 and V is TRBV29-1; no clear D. CDR3 length: 13 residues. Germline CDR1 reads SQVTM; CDR2 reads ANQGSEA. CDR3 residues: CSVLSHENTEAFF. The CDR3 DNA follows: TGTAGCGTTTTGTCTCATGAGAACACTGAAGCTTTCTTT.

This clonotype was counted a few times. Given a much more abundant clone one base away, this may be a read error. The rearrangement uses TRBV11-2 and TRBJ1-2, with 9 bases that match TRBD1. The CDR3 totals 13 residues. Germline V gives CDR1 SGHAT, CDR2 FQNNGV. V shed 5 bases, J shed 10 bases, and the junction held 8 bases outside the gene matches. CDR3 amino acids: CASSPWDRVDYTF. The CDR3 nucleotides read TGTGCCAGCAGCCCCTGGGACAGGGTTGACTACACCTTC.

On this clonotype: The junction departs from germline at one end; a sequencing error may be responsible. CDR3 region: CASSLVPKDRTSGVNVLTF. CDR3 bases: TGTGCCAGCAGCTTAGTTCCAAAAGACAGGACCTCTGGGGTCAACGTCCTGACTTTC. V and J are TRBV11-2 and TRBJ2-6; D possibly corresponds to TRBD1 (6 bases). Germline loops: CDR1 SGHAT, CDR2 FQNNGV. CDR3 length equals 19 residues. The full variable domain, its missing parts supplied by reference TRBV11-2 and TRBJ2-6, is EAGVAQSPRYKIIEKRQSVAFWCNPISGHATLYWYQQILGQGPKLLIQFQNNGVVDDSQLPKDRFSAERLKGVDSTLKIQPAKLEDSAVYLCASSLVPKDRTSGVNVLTFGAGSRLTVL.

As for this clonotype: Mismatch with germline at one junction end may stem from a read error. The rearrangement links TRBV20-1 to TRBJ2-3, with 7 bases aligning to TRBD2. CDR3 size: 10 residues. Per germline, CDR1 DFQATT and CDR2 SNEGSKA (reference sequence). The CDR3, as DNA: TGCAGTACTCGAGCGGGAAGGCCAGGTTTT. Protein: CSTRAGRPGF.

This sequence joins TRBV7-9 and TRBJ2-1; 9 bases agree with TRBD2. Germline-derived CDR1 and CDR2 are SEHNR and FQNEAQ (reference sequence). The ends lost 9 bases at V and 6 bases at J; junction bases unmatched: 9. CDR3 length equals 14 residues. The CDR3 coding sequence is TGTGCCAGTAACCTAGCGGGACCTATCAATGAGCAGTTCTTC. This sequence encodes CASNLAGPINEQFF.

This sequence joins TRBV20-1 and TRBJ2-5; 10 positions agree with TRBD2. The CDR3 is 14 residues long. J lost 9 bases, V lost 5 bases, and 12 bases had no gene match. Germline CDR1 DFQATT, CDR2 SNEGSKA (reference sequence). The CDR3 spells CSAYMTGTSVAQYF. Here the CDR3 DNA reads TGCAGTGCTTATATGACCGGGACTAGCGTGGCCCAGTACTTC.

This clonotype came up many times. The chain employs TRBV4-3 and TRBJ2-1; perhaps TRBD2 as D (6 bases). V was cut by 0 bases and J by 8 bases, with 23 bases left in between. Germline CDR1 is LGHNA and CDR2 is YSLEER. The CDR3 has 18 residues. CDR3 region: CASSQDPSGLGIVYEQFF. The CDR3 bases are TGCGCCAGCAGCCAAGATCCGAGCGGGCTAGGAATTGTCTATGAGCAGTTCTTC.

This clonotype was detected a few times. Compared with germline, one end of the junction differs, possibly owing to a read error. The rearrangement uses TRBV20-1 and TRBJ2-7; D might be TRBD2 (5 bases). In germline, CDR1 is DFQATT, CDR2 SNEGSKA (reference sequence). This CDR3 is 12 amino acids long. The DNA of the CDR3 is TGCAGTTCTAGTGGACTCTCCTATGAGCAGTATTTC. Protein sequence: CSSSGLSYEQYF.

In regard to this clonotype: One end of the junction does not line up with germline, which may come from a read error. The CDR3 DNA follows: TGCGCCAGCAGTGAGTCGAGGGAGAGTCAGCCCCACCATTTT. It specifies CASSESRESQPHHF. The V and J genes are TRBV10-2 and TRBJ1-5, with unresolved D. The CDR3 extends over 14 amino acids. The V gene's germline CDR1 is WSHSY and CDR2 SAAADI.

The rearrangement uses TRBV4-2 and TRBJ2-3; TRBD2 aligns across 15 bases. The CDR3 covers 17 residues. Germline V gene data show CDR1 as LGHNA and CDR2 as YNFKEQ. V lost 3 bases, J lost 5 bases, and 6 bases stayed unmatched. The CDR3: CASSQGTSGGRRDTQYF. CDR3 sequence (DNA): TGTGCCAGCAGCCAGGGGACTAGCGGGGGGCGTAGAGATACGCAGTATTTT.

This clonotype was found many times. V gene TRBV4-3 combines with J gene TRBJ1-2; weak D call: TRBD1 (6 bases). Trimming took off 0 bases at V and 7 bases at J, with 15 bases between the two ends. Per germline, CDR1 LGHNA and CDR2 YSLEER. CDR3 size: 15 residues. The DNA of the CDR3 is TGCGCCAGCAGCCAAGATCCACAGGGAGGAGGTGGCTACACCTTC. Translated: CASSQDPQGGGGYTF.

Notes on this clonotype: At one boundary the junction diverges from the germline segment, which might be a read error. V usage is TRBV30 and J usage is TRBJ1-2, with a weak D call TRBD1 (5 bases). CDR1 GTSNPN and CDR2 SVGIG come from the germline V gene (reference sequence). This CDR3 spans 14 amino acids. This chain's CDR3 is CASPEGTSNYGYTF. As DNA, the CDR3 is TGTGCCTCCCCAGAAGGGACTTCTAACTATGGTTACACCTTC.

A remark on this clonotype: A much larger clone differs by one base, so this may be a read error. This chain uses TRBV12-3 or TRBV12-4 with TRBJ2-1; a possible D gene is TRBD2 (5 bases). This CDR3 has 15 amino acids. CDR3 sequence (DNA): TGTGCCAGCAGTTTTCAAGCGGCGGTCTACAATGAGCAGCTCTTC. Amino acid sequence: CASSFQAAVYNEQLF.

This chain uses TRBV11-2 with TRBJ1-2; 9 positions match TRBD1. Germline-derived CDR1 and CDR2 are SGHAT and FQNNGV. This CDR3 contains 13 residues. DNA for the CDR3: TGTGCTAACAGCTTGGACAGGGGAAGTGGCTACACCTTC. It encodes CANSLDRGSGYTF.

In the case of this clonotype: A read error may explain this, as a much larger clone is one base away. The missing conserved phenylalanine or tryptophan at the end of this CDR3 makes a read error likely. This rearrangement joins TRBV30 to TRBJ1-2; maybe TRBD1 (6 bases). V lost 3 bases, J lost 10 bases, and 15 bases lay in between. Per the germline V gene, CDR1 is GTSNPN and CDR2 is SVGIG (reference sequence). This CDR3 spans 12 amino acids. The CDR3 sequence: CAWRGGGLDYTL. As DNA, the CDR3 is TGTGCCTGGAGAGGGGGGGGTCTTGACTACACCTTA.

Concerning this clonotype: The CDR3 does not end in the conserved phenylalanine or tryptophan, so this is likely a read error. The CDR3 loop reads CASTQASSDTQYY. The CDR3 DNA reads TGTGCCAGCACCCAGGCCAGCTCAGATACGCAGTATTAT. The J gene is TRBJ2-3, the V gene TRBV6-6; D is unresolved. Per the germline V gene, CDR1 is MNHNY and CDR2 is SVGAGI (reference sequence). The germline V and J ends were trimmed by 7 bases and 4 bases, with 12 bases remaining between them. CDR3 length: 13 amino acids.

The gene calls are TRBV6-2 or TRBV6-3 and TRBJ2-3; 9 bases are a match to TRBD2. J lost 0 bases, V lost 6 bases, and 4 bases had no gene match. Per the germline V gene, CDR1 is MNHEY and CDR2 is SVGEGT. CDR3 size: 15 residues. DNA for the CDR3: TGTGCCAGCAGCATGACTAGCGGTAGCACAGATACGCAGTATTTT. Translating it yields CASSMTSGSTDTQYF.

As for this clonotype: Mismatch with germline at one junction end may stem from a read error. The chain recombines TRBV11-3 with TRBJ2-7; D remains unclear. CDR1 is SGHNT and CDR2 is YENEEA in the germline V gene. CDR3 length: 12 residues. The CDR3 DNA is TGTGTCAGCAGCCTTATCAGAGCCGAGCAGTACTTC. This gives the protein CVSSLIRAEQYF.

This clonotype was picked up a small number of times. This may be a read error, as it is one base from a much larger clone. This chain links TRBV11-2 with TRBJ2-7; tentatively, D is TRBD1 (5 bases). The CDR3 sequence is 13 residues long. CDR1 is SGHAT and CDR2 is FQNNGV in the germline V gene. For the CDR3, the DNA is TGTGCCAACAGCTTACGGCAGGGCGACGAGCAGTACTTC. This sequence encodes CANSLRQGDEQYF.

V gene TRBV28 combines with J gene TRBJ2-7; D is unclear. The CDR3 is 16 residues long. The germline V and J ends were trimmed by 6 bases and 0 bases, with 18 bases remaining between them. Germline V gene lookup returns CDR1 MDHEN and CDR2 SYDVKM. The CDR3 loop reads CASRSTSRLSSYEQYF. The CDR3 DNA sequence: TGTGCCAGCAGATCCACTTCGAGACTGAGCTCCTACGAGCAGTACTTC.

Comments on this clonotype: This may arise from a read error, as a much more abundant clone is one base away. This CDR3 fails to terminate in the conserved phenylalanine or tryptophan, so it likely reflects a read error. The rearrangement uses TRBV4-3 and TRBJ1-2; perhaps TRBD1 as D (6 bases). V was trimmed by 3 bases and J by 0 bases, leaving 14 bases between them. Germline V CDR1 and CDR2: LGHNA, YSLEER. This CDR3 has 16 amino acids. CDR3 DNA sequence: TGCGCCAGCAGCCATGTGGACAGTCCCTCTAACTATGGCTACACCTCC. Protein product: CASSHVDSPSNYGYTS.

With regard to this clonotype: At one boundary the junction diverges from the germline segment, which might be a read error. This chain links TRBV20-1 with TRBJ2-2, with D possibly matching TRBD2 (5 bases). CDR3 length: 15 amino acids. Germline CDR1 is DFQATT and CDR2 is SNEGSKA (reference sequence). The CDR3 DNA is TGCAGTGCTAGAGTTGGAGGCGCAAACACCGGGGAGTTGTTATTT. Its translation: CSARVGGANTGELLF.

On this clonotype itself: One end of the junction varies from germline; a read error may be responsible. V is TRBV28 and J is TRBJ2-7; 12 bases agree with TRBD2. The length of the CDR3 is 15 residues. Germline-derived CDR1 and CDR2 are MDHEN and SYDVKM. CDR3 DNA sequence: TGTGTCAGCAGTTCCCCCGGACTAGCGGGAAGTACTCAGTACTTC. Its translation is CVSSSPGLAGSTQYF.

This sequence joins TRBV10-3 and TRBJ1-2; D ambiguous. Trimming removed 7 bases from V and 7 bases from J, with 19 bases in between. There are 14 residues in the CDR3. Germline loops: CDR1 ENHRY, CDR2 SYGVKD. The CDR3 coding sequence is TGTGCCATCACCTACGACCCATCGGGCGGTGGCTACACCTTC. This sequence encodes CAITYDPSGGGYTF.